A single sample gave rise to the 14 T cell receptor beta chains below, sequenced in a study of control samples from healthy donors and cancer patients. TCRdb keeps only in-frame clones here, not all; method: immunoSEQ multiplex PCR. In the table there are some 120,000 clones, around nine tenths of which are singletons. Material: blood. These receptors originate from a man aged 25-45 years in good health.

This sequence joins TRBV5-8 and TRBJ1-5; D remains unclear. CDR3 length equals 14 residues. Trimming took 4 bases from V and 0 from J, leaving 8 bases between them. Germline V CDR1 and CDR2: SGHTS, YDEGEE. CDR3 amino acids: CASSPQYSNQPQHF. Written as DNA, the CDR3 is TGTGCCAGCAGCCCACAGTATAGCAATCAGCCCCAGCATTTT.

The chain carries TRBV7-2 and TRBJ1-1, with D unclear. Between the trimmed V and J ends, which lost 1 base and 7 bases, there was a span of 7 bases. CDR3 size: 12 residues. Germline CDR1 and CDR2: SGHTA and FQGNSA. The CDR3 sequence: CASSLDAGEAFF. CDR3 DNA: TGTGCCAGCAGCTTAGATGCAGGTGAAGCTTTCTTT.

The V gene is TRBV10-2, the J gene TRBJ1-1; TRBD1 agrees at 8 bases. The trim removed 6 bases at V and 0 bases at J, leaving 3 bases unmatched. CDR3 length equals 14 residues. Germline V gene data show CDR1 as WSHSY and CDR2 as SAAADI. The CDR3 coding sequence is TGCGCCAGCAGCGACAGGGGCTTGAACACTGAAGCTTTCTTT. The encoded protein is CASSDRGLNTEAFF.

The rearrangement links TRBV9 to TRBJ2-5, with D possibly matching TRBD1 (5 bases). The V end lost 0 bases, the J end lost 4 bases, and 16 bases lay between the germline ends. CDR1 is SGDLS and CDR2 is YYNGEE in the germline V gene. CDR3 length equals 16 residues. CDR3 nucleotide sequence: TGTGCCAGCAGCGTAGGCGCAGTGAAGCAGGGAGAGACCCAGTACTTC. Translation gives CASSVGAVKQGETQYF.

This clone has only a few counts. V is TRBV19 and J is TRBJ1-6, with 9 bases identical to TRBD1. The V and J ends lost 4 bases and 10 bases, in that order; junction bases with no gene match: 14. The CDR3 runs to 17 residues. Looked up from germline, CDR1 is LNHDA and CDR2 is SQIVND (reference sequence). This chain's CDR3 is CASSTTGGLAAGSPLHF. Here the CDR3 DNA reads TGTGCCAGTAGTACCACAGGGGGCCTAGCAGCTGGATCACCCCTCCACTTT.

The chain carries TRBV2 and TRBJ1-6, with D perhaps TRBD1 (5 bases). Trimming stripped 4 bases from V and 5 bases from J, with 9 bases between. The CDR3 consists of 14 residues. Germline V gene data show CDR1 as SNHLY and CDR2 as FYNNEI. The CDR3 is CASSARGDNSPLHF. Here the CDR3 DNA reads TGTGCCAGCAGTGCGCGGGGGGATAATTCACCCCTCCACTTT.

The gene calls are TRBV2 and TRBJ2-7; TRBD1 agrees at 9 bases. This CDR3 is built from 19 residues. CDR1 SNHLY and CDR2 FYNNEI come from the germline V gene. With V trimmed by 6 bases and J by 0 bases, 18 bases remained unmatched. CDR3: CASSRPGQGSTSVSYEQYF. CDR3 nucleotides: TGTGCCAGCAGCCGACCAGGACAGGGGTCGACCAGTGTCTCCTACGAGCAGTACTTC.

CDR3 bases: TGCGCCAGCAGCTTGGGGCAGACAGGGGATGAAAAACTGTTTTTT. This gives the protein CASSLGQTGDEKLFF. The chain links TRBV5-1 to TRBJ1-4, with TRBD1 identical over 8 bases. Germline CDR1 reads SGHRS; CDR2 reads YFSETQ. The CDR3 extends over 15 amino acids. V was clipped by 0 bases and J by 6 bases; unmatched bases: 4.

V usage is TRBV20-1 and J usage is TRBJ1-5; D is undetermined. Trimming shortened V by 3 bases and J by 3 bases, and 12 bases separated the two germline ends. The CDR3 sequence is 14 residues long. The germline CDR1 and CDR2 sequences are DFQATT and SNEGSKA (reference sequence). CDR3 DNA: TGCAGTGCTAGTCGGCTCGTGGTCAATCAGCCCCAGCATTTT. Amino acid sequence: CSASRLVVNQPQHF.

The chain joins TRBV2 to TRBJ2-7, with D possibly being TRBD2 (6 bases). Between the trimmed V and J ends, which lost 0 bases and 4 bases, there was a span of 7 bases. The germline CDR1 and CDR2 sequences are SNHLY and FYNNEI. The CDR3 consists of 13 residues. The CDR3, as DNA: TGTGCCAGCAGTGAAGCCCGGGGGTACGAGCAGTACTTC. It translates to CASSEARGYEQYF.

The V gene is TRBV3-1 (or the pseudogene TRBV3-2), the J gene TRBJ2-5; no firm D call. The CDR3 totals 13 residues. V lost 4 bases and J 5 bases, leaving 11 bases between the germline ends. CDR1 is LGHDT and CDR2 is YNNKEL in the germline V gene (reference sequence). The CDR3 region is CASSRALPETQYF. In DNA, the CDR3 is TGTGCCAGCAGCCGGGCACTACCGGAGACCCAGTACTTC.

This chain uses TRBV5-4 with TRBJ2-2; maybe TRBD2 (6 bases). V was pared by 1 base and J by 1 base, with 8 bases between. Germline CDR1 is SGHNT and CDR2 is YYREEE (reference sequence). This CDR3 is 15 amino acids long. CDR3 region: CASSLMGGNTGELFF. CDR3 bases: TGTGCCAGCAGCTTGATGGGGGGGAACACCGGGGAGCTGTTTTTT.

This chain connects TRBV11-2 to TRBJ2-7; D is unclear. Germline V gene sequence: CDR1 SGHAT, CDR2 FQNNGV. The CDR3 runs 16 residues. V lost 0 bases and J 3 bases, leaving 15 bases between the germline ends. DNA of the CDR3: TGTGCCAGCAGCTTAGAACTGTTCTCACGGAACTACGAGCAGTACTTC. Residues: CASSLELFSRNYEQYF.

This clone was seen a handful of times. The genes are TRBV6-1 and TRBJ1-5; D unresolved. The CDR3 consists of 15 residues. Trimming left V 0 bases short and J 4 bases short, with 10 bases between. Per germline, CDR1 MNHNS and CDR2 SASEGT. CDR3 residues: CASSEAAGNNQPQHF. The CDR3, as DNA: TGTGCCAGCAGTGAAGCGGCGGGGAATAATCAGCCCCAGCATTTT.